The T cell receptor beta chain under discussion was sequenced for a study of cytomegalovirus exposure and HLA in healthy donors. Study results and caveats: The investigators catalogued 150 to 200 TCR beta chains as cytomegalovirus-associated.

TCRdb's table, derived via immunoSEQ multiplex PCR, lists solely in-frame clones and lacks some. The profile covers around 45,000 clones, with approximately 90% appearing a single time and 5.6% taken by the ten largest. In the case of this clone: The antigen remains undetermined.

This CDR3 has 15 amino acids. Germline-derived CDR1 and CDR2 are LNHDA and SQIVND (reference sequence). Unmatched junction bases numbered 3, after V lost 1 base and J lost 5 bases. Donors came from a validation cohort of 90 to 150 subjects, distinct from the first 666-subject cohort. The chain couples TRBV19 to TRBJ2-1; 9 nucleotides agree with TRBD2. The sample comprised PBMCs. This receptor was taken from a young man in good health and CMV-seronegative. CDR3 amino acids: CASSIVASGNNEQFF. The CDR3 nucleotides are TGTGCCAGTAGTATAGTTGCTAGCGGGAACAATGAGCAGTTCTTC.